What follows are 11 T cell receptor beta chains derived from one specimen sequenced in a study of blood T cell repertoires in COVID-19 (dated by TCRdb to between 2020 and 2021). The library was produced with the immunoSEQ multiplex PCR assay. TCRdb re-hosts the immuneACCESS table, in-frame sequences only. Its copies lack some clones; in the studies checked, an unresolved V gene accounts for under half of them, and the cause for the rest is not known. A total of around 190,000 clones appear in this sample, about 90% of them only once. The biggest ten clones account for roughly 9% of the sample. Sample: PBMCs or T cells enriched from blood (not recorded which). The receptors shown here come from a woman aged 18-29 years who had recovered from COVID-19.

The chain carries TRBV18 and TRBJ2-5, with TRBD2 identical over 8 bases. Germline CDR1 is KGHSH and CDR2 is LQKENI. This CDR3 has 20 amino acids. V lost 1 base, J lost 0 bases, and 16 bases stayed unmatched. The chain's CDR3 is CASSPLQYGGAGGNQETQYF. The CDR3 nucleotides are TGTGCCAGCTCACCACTTCAGTACGGGGGGGCCGGGGGAAACCAAGAGACCCAGTACTTC.

The chain joins TRBV28 to TRBJ2-5; 8 positions match TRBD2. V was clipped by 5 bases and J by 7 bases; unmatched bases: 0. Germline V CDR1 and CDR2: MDHEN, SYDVKM. CDR3 length equals 11 residues. The CDR3 loop reads CASSAGGTQYF. DNA of the CDR3: TGTGCCAGCAGTGCGGGGGGGACCCAGTACTTC.

This chain connects TRBV2 to TRBJ2-5; 7 bases are shared with TRBD2. With 2 bases clipped from V and 5 bases from J, the junction kept 5 bases outside the gene matches. The CDR3 covers 14 residues. CDR1 is SNHLY and CDR2 is FYNNEI in the germline V gene. The CDR3 reads CASSEWGGWETQYF. The CDR3 nucleotides read TGTGCCAGCAGTGAATGGGGGGGTTGGGAGACCCAGTACTTC.

This chain connects TRBV7-8 to TRBJ2-1; 7 bases are a match to TRBD2. CDR3 size: 14 residues. V shed 1 base and J 4 bases; nucleotides not matched to a gene: 1. Germline-derived CDR1 and CDR2 are SGHVS and FQNEAQ. The CDR3: CASSLGLAYNEQFF. The CDR3 bases are TGTGCCAGCAGCTTAGGACTAGCATACAATGAGCAGTTCTTC.

The chain is built from TRBV7-6 and TRBJ1-3; D perhaps matches TRBD1 (6 bases). V was shortened by 1 base and J by 1 base, with 11 bases between the two germline ends. Germline values: CDR1 SGHVS, CDR2 FNYEAQ. The CDR3 is 16 residues long. The CDR3 spells CASSLGAGASGNTIYF. The CDR3 DNA is TGTGCCAGCAGCTTAGGCGCGGGGGCGTCTGGAAACACCATATATTTT. Complete variable domain (other parts from reference TRBV7-6 and TRBJ1-3): GAGVSQSPRYKVTKRGQDVALRCDPISGHVSLYWYRQALGQGPEFLTYFNYEAQQDKSGLPNDRFSAERPEGSISTLTIQRTEQRDSAMYRCASSLGAGASGNTIYFGEGSWLTVV.

This chain connects TRBV9 to TRBJ1-4, with D perhaps matching TRBD1 (5 bases). This CDR3 is built from 15 residues. Trimming pared 3 bases from V and 7 bases from J, leaving 16 bases between. The V gene's germline CDR1 is SGDLS and CDR2 YYNGEE. The CDR3 sequence: CASSAQGVVGEKLFF. In DNA form, the CDR3 reads TGTGCCAGCAGCGCCCAGGGTGTGGTAGGTGAAAAACTGTTTTTT.

The V and J genes are TRBV21-1 and TRBJ2-5; no check of the table's D call, TRBD2, against the DNA was made. TRBV21-1 is assigned pseudogene status. This CDR3 has 15 residues. CDR3 sequence reads: CASSKSSPLQETQYF. CDR3 in DNA: TGTGCCAGCAGCAAATCGTCCCCCCTTCAAGAGACCCAGTACTTC.

The chain links TRBV14 to TRBJ2-3; TRBD2 might be the D (5 bases). The CDR3 length is 15 residues. CDR1 and CDR2 from the germline V gene are SGHDN and FVKESK. V gave up 4 bases and J gave up 1 base, with 12 bases separating them. This CDR3 is CASSPRVSGTDTQYF. CDR3 DNA: TGTGCCAGCAGCCCGCGGGTTAGCGGCACAGATACGCAGTATTTT.

The gene calls are TRBV2 and TRBJ1-2; 8 nucleotides match TRBD1. The CDR3 consists of 15 residues. Germline V gene sequence: CDR1 SNHLY, CDR2 FYNNEI. V shed 3 bases and J 3 bases; nucleotides not matched to a gene: 6. CDR3 nucleotide sequence: TGTGCCAGCAGTGACAAAACAGGGGGTCACTATGGCTACACCTTC. Residues: CASSDKTGGHYGYTF.

The genes are TRBV5-1 and TRBJ1-1; 9 bases are shared with TRBD1. The CDR3 spans 16 residues. The V gene end was trimmed by 5 bases and the J gene end by 0 bases; junction bases not matched to a gene: 8. Germline assignment: CDR1 SGHRS and CDR2 YFSETQ. For the CDR3, the DNA is TGCGCCAGCAGTCCCACAGGGGGCAGTATGAACACTGAAGCTTTCTTT. Protein: CASSPTGGSMNTEAFF.

J is TRBJ1-1 and V is TRBV28, with D uncertain. Germline CDR1 is MDHEN and CDR2 is SYDVKM. This CDR3 contains 11 residues. Trimming stripped 8 bases from V and 7 bases from J, with 11 bases between. The CDR3 nucleotides are TGTGCCAGCCGGTCCGTCGGTGAAGCTTTCTTT. Protein: CASRSVGEAFF.